This T cell receptor beta chain was sequenced during a study of tissue T cells after allogeneic stem cell transplantation. General study points: Within patients, tissue anatomy strongly shaped TCR repertoire composition.

Germline CDR1 and CDR2: KGHPV and FQNQEV (reference sequence). This CDR3 is built from 13 residues. Trimming left V 6 bases short and J 0 bases short, with 7 bases between. Regarding time point: mouse harvest day 7 after allogeneic transplant. Tail vein injection delivered 10^7 T-cell-depleted bone marrow cells and 10^6 splenic CD5+ T cells. This mouse GVHD model was MHC-mismatched B6 to BALB/c, profiled day 7 or 14. Sequencing of TCRbeta CDR3 at survey depth gave sequences and template counts. Here immunoSEQ multiplex PCR was the method, and the copy in TCRdb shows in-frame clones only, minus some. The data show over 6,500 clones, 45% to 55% seen once. Comment on this clone: Its antigen is unidentified. Genes here carry mouse names. The read terminates 1 residue before the CDR3 end, so the remaining end is supplied by the germline J gene.

The rearrangement joins TRBV26 to TRBJ2-5, with D perhaps TRBD1 (6 bases). The sample taken for sequencing was lymph node tissue. This clonotype originated in a female BALB/c mouse given C57BL/6 T cells with graft-versus-host disease after an allogeneic hematopoietic cell transplant. The covered CDR3 bases are TGTGCCAGCAGGGACAGAAACCAAGACACCCAGTAC. Amino acids: CASRDRNQDTQY. The whole CDR3 sequence is CASRDRNQDTQYF.